This is a list of T cell receptor beta chains from one sample in a study of T cell repertoires in cytomegalovirus infection. MiXCR, run by TCRdb on the reads, gives a single entry per CDR3 protein. The data hold fewer than 250,000 distinct CDR3 sequences, with 9% to 15% observed a single time. Sequenced: PBMCs. The origin of the receptors is a human donor in good health (CMV status not recorded). Some clones in this sample may be carry-over from other donors' samples. CDR3s include the opening cysteine and the closing phenylalanine or tryptophan. D genes are given only for firm matches. Size tells how often a clone was seen (once, few, many) or the class of an expanded clone, and some rows leave it out.

d_gene	abundance	v_gene	j_gene	CDR3aa	CDR3nt
-	many	TRBV6-2/TRBV6-3	TRBJ1-6	CASSYPGPIALHF	TGTGCCAGCAGTTATCCAGGGCCTATAGCCCTCCACTTT
-	many	TRBV19	TRBJ2-5	CASREGGRPETQYF	TGTGCCAGTAGGGAGGGGGGCCGCCCAGAGACCCAGTACTTC
-	many	TRBV6-1	TRBJ2-3	CASTPSPSSDTQYF	TGTGCCAGCACACCGTCCCCCTCCTCTGATACGCAGTATTTT
-	-	TRBV29-1	TRBJ2-1	CSVEDPRTDYNEQFF	TGCAGCGTTGAAGATCCTCGTACCGACTACAATGAGCAGTTCTTC
TRBD2	-	TRBV5-1	TRBJ2-5	CASSRDSGGPETQYF	TGCGCCAGCAGCCGCGATAGCGGGGGGCCGGAGACCCAGTACTTC
TRBD1	-	TRBV12-3/TRBV12-4	TRBJ1-3	CASSLGQGNRNTIYF	TGTGCCAGCAGTTTAGGACAGGGGAATAGAAACACCATATATTTT
-	many	TRBV12-3/TRBV12-4	TRBJ2-6	CASSLGREANVLTF	TGTGCCAGCAGTTTGGGCAGGGAGGCCAACGTCCTGACTTTC
-	many	TRBV19	TRBJ2-1	CASSILGSSYNEQFF	TGTGCCAGTAGTATCCTCGGGAGCTCCTACAATGAGCAGTTCTTC
TRBD1	many	TRBV28	TRBJ1-2	CASSLSGTGALLNGYTF	TGTGCCAGCAGTTTATCCGGGACAGGGGCATTACTTAATGGCTACACCTTC
TRBD2	-	TRBV14	TRBJ2-5	CASSQSSGGSETQYF	TGTGCCAGCAGCCAAAGTAGCGGGGGCTCGGAGACCCAGTACTTC
-	-	TRBV28	TRBJ2-2	CASSLDPLAEGAGELFF	TGTGCCAGCAGCCTCGACCCCCTAGCGGAGGGGGCCGGGGAGCTGTTTTTT
TRBD1	few	TRBV27	TRBJ2-3	CASRRDRATTDTQYF	TGTGCCAGCAGGAGGGACAGAGCTACAACAGATACGCAGTATTTT
TRBD1	-	TRBV28	TRBJ1-2	CASSPPGQGSGGYTF	TGTGCCAGCAGTCCGCCGGGACAGGGCTCGGGAGGCTACACCTTC
-	-	TRBV6-2/TRBV6-3	TRBJ1-2	CASSQSGTRYGYTF	TGTGCCAGCAGTCAATCCGGGACCCGCTATGGCTACACCTTC
-	many	TRBV7-9	TRBJ1-3	CASNSLRDQSSGNTIYF	TGTGCCAGCAACAGCCTCCGGGACCAGAGCTCTGGAAACACCATATATTTT
-	-	TRBV5-6	TRBJ1-6	CASSSQVQPLHF	TGTGCCAGCAGCTCCCAGGTCCAACCCCTCCACTTT
TRBD1	many	TRBV6-1	TRBJ1-6	CASRDRGLVDSPLHF	TGTGCCAGCAGGGACAGGGGTTTAGTTGATTCACCCCTCCACTTT
TRBD1	many	TRBV6-2/TRBV6-3	TRBJ1-5	CASSYSRGLDQPQHF	TGTGCCAGCAGTTACTCCAGGGGGCTGGATCAGCCCCAGCATTTT
-	few	TRBV11-1	TRBJ1-3	CASSPDNFSGNTIYF	TGTGCCAGCAGCCCGGACAACTTCTCTGGAAACACCATATATTTT
TRBD1	many	TRBV7-8	TRBJ1-5	CASSSNTGTVNQPQHF	TGTGCCAGCAGCTCGAATACCGGGACAGTAAATCAGCCCCAGCATTTT
TRBD1	many	TRBV27	TRBJ2-7	CASSGTGSSYEQYF	TGTGCCAGCAGCGGGACAGGGTCTTCCTACGAGCAGTACTTC
TRBD1	-	TRBV20-1	TRBJ1-4	CSARSGTGDEKLFF	TGCAGTGCTAGATCCGGGACAGGGGATGAAAAACTGTTTTTT
-	-	TRBV20-1	TRBJ1-1	CSAPSGNYMNTEAFF	TGCAGTGCCCCATCAGGTAATTACATGAACACTGAAGCTTTCTTT
TRBD2	many	TRBV5-4	TRBJ2-1	CASSPLTSGRNEQFF	TGTGCCAGCAGCCCCTTGACTAGCGGGAGGAATGAGCAGTTCTTC
TRBD2	many	TRBV12-3/TRBV12-4	TRBJ2-2	CASSSTTSGRFGELFF	TGTGCCAGCAGTTCCACGACTAGCGGGAGATTCGGGGAGCTGTTTTTT
-	few	TRBV29-1	TRBJ2-3	CSVGPRQTDTQYF	TGCAGCGTTGGTCCGCGACAGACAGATACGCAGTATTTT
TRBD1	few	TRBV6-2/TRBV6-3	TRBJ2-1	CASRPGQGAREEQFF	TGTGCCAGCAGACCGGGACAGGGGGCCAGGGAAGAGCAGTTCTTC
TRBD2	-	TRBV2	TRBJ2-7	CASSEGLAGVVEQYF	TGTGCCAGCAGTGAAGGACTAGCGGGAGTAGTGGAGCAGTACTTC
-	-	TRBV2	TRBJ1-1	CASRSRDLGTEAFF	TGTGCCAGCAGGTCTCGGGACCTTGGAACTGAAGCTTTCTTT
-	-	TRBV19	TRBJ1-3	CASTRPFSGNTIYF	TGTGCCAGTACCAGACCTTTCTCTGGAAACACCATATATTTT
TRBD2	many	TRBV7-2	TRBJ2-1	CASSSTSGGRGHNEQFF	TGTGCCAGCAGCTCGACTAGCGGAGGGAGGGGACACAATGAGCAGTTCTTC
TRBD2	-	TRBV20-1	TRBJ2-1	CSAYGTSGTRYNEQFF	TGCAGTGCGTACGGGACTAGCGGGACCCGATACAATGAGCAGTTCTTC
-	many	TRBV7-2	TRBJ2-1	CASSLDTDEQFF	TGTGCCAGCAGCTTAGATACTGATGAGCAGTTCTTC
-	few	TRBV5-4	TRBJ1-2	CASSPRGGENGYTF	TGTGCCAGCAGCCCCCGCGGGGGCGAGAATGGCTACACCTTC
-	few	TRBV3-1	TRBJ1-4	CASSPDGPTSEKLFF	TGTGCCAGCAGCCCGGACGGCCCAACGAGCGAAAAACTGTTTTTT
TRBD2	few	TRBV11-2	TRBJ2-1	CASSRERGSYNEQFF	TGTGCCAGCAGCCGCGAGCGGGGATCCTACAATGAGCAGTTCTTC
-	few	TRBV19	TRBJ1-5	CASSIGLGNQPQHF	TGTGCCAGTAGTATAGGCCTAGGTAATCAGCCCCAGCATTTT
TRBD1	many	TRBV7-3	TRBJ1-5	CASSEGARQPQHF	TGTGCCAGCAGCGAGGGGGCCCGGCAGCCCCAGCATTTT
-	few	TRBV20-1	TRBJ2-3	CSARVRDTQYF	TGCAGTGCTAGAGTAAGGGATACGCAGTATTTT
TRBD1	-	TRBV6-2/TRBV6-3	TRBJ1-1	CASGQGNTEAFF	TGTGCCAGCGGACAGGGGAACACTGAAGCTTTCTTT
TRBD1	few	TRBV10-2	TRBJ1-1	CASRNRGRYTEAFF	TGCGCCAGCAGAAACAGGGGCAGATACACTGAAGCTTTCTTT
-	many	TRBV19	TRBJ1-5	CASKGQALNQPQHF	TGTGCCAGTAAGGGGCAGGCTCTCAATCAGCCCCAGCATTTT
-	many	TRBV6-6	TRBJ1-2	CASSYSGADYGYTF	TGTGCCAGCAGTTACTCCGGGGCGGACTATGGCTACACCTTC
-	-	TRBV4-2	TRBJ1-5	CASSQDRRDQPQHF	TGTGCCAGCAGCCAAGATAGGCGGGATCAGCCCCAGCATTTT
TRBD2	few	TRBV6-5	TRBJ2-6	CASSYTSGTSGANVLTF	TGTGCCAGCAGTTACACTAGCGGTACCTCTGGGGCCAACGTCCTGACTTTC
-	many	TRBV6-6	TRBJ1-6	CASRQGKSYNSPLHF	TGTGCCAGCAGACAGGGAAAGTCCTATAATTCACCCCTCCACTTT
-	many	TRBV6-5	TRBJ2-6	CASRARVRPGANVLTF	TGTGCCAGCAGGGCCAGGGTGCGCCCTGGGGCCAACGTCCTGACTTTC
TRBD2	many	TRBV28	TRBJ2-4	CASQLPREPNIQYF	TGTGCCAGCCAGCTCCCGCGGGAGCCCAACATTCAGTACTTC
-	many	TRBV5-1	TRBJ1-3	CASSLAAGSGNTIYF	TGTGCCAGCAGCTTAGCGGCAGGCTCTGGAAACACCATATATTTT
TRBD2	few	TRBV5-1	TRBJ2-7	CASSVPSGGVNEQYF	TGCGCCAGCAGCGTACCAAGCGGGGGGGTCAACGAGCAGTACTTC
TRBD1	-	TRBV7-8	TRBJ1-6	CASSPLQGARTGSPLHF	TGTGCCAGCAGCCCGTTACAGGGGGCGAGGACGGGTTCACCCCTCCACTTT
TRBD1	many	TRBV6-2/TRBV6-3	TRBJ2-7	CASRLPTGLGEQYF	TGTGCCAGCAGGCTCCCGACAGGGCTTGGCGAGCAGTACTTC
-	many	TRBV7-2	TRBJ2-7	CASSGRAGQTPLYEQYF	TGTGCCAGCAGCGGAAGGGCAGGACAGACGCCCCTCTACGAGCAGTACTTC
-	-	TRBV20-1	TRBJ2-7	CSAMGLQYEQYF	TGCAGTGCAATGGGACTTCAATACGAGCAGTACTTC